This TCR beta chain was identified in a study of chemoradiotherapy in HPV16-positive cancers. Germline V gives CDR1 MNHEY, CDR2 SMNVEV (reference sequence). V lost 5 bases, J lost 6 bases, and 9 bases stayed unmatched. The CDR3 length is 14 residues. Repertoires were sampled repeatedly during chemoradiotherapy. As for this clone: The antigen is unknown.

The protocol was immunoSEQ multiplex PCR, while the TCRdb copy is restricted to in-frame clones and leaves out a portion. The sample has about 68,000 clones, roughly 86% seen once. Study outcomes and limitations: In HPV16-positive patients, HPV-responsive T-cell expansion tracked better recurrence-free survival. Non-HPV-specific T cells did not expand in tumors during treatment, whereas candidate HPV-specific clones and E7-related motifs did.

This sequence originates from a human donor with HPV-associated anogenital cancer. Sequences were derived from blood, sampled from a patient who underwent chemoradiotherapy. This chain connects TRBV27 to TRBJ1-1; 7 bases are a match to TRBD1. The CDR3 loop reads CASSIPGQTPEAFF. CDR3 DNA sequence: TGTGCCAGCAGTATCCCGGGACAGACTCCTGAAGCTTTCTTT.